Below are 11 T cell receptor beta chains sequenced from a single sample in a study of vaccination effects on CD4 cells after COVID-19 (dated by TCRdb to between 2020 and 2023). No antigen has been assigned to these receptors. In the ViraFEST assay, PBMC were stimulated with viral peptide pools, and TCR sequencing was then used to find antigen-specific CD4+ T cell clonotypes based on their expansion. After around ten days of culture, CD4+ T cells were isolated with the EasySep CD4+ T cell isolation kit. PCR-confirmed SARS-CoV-2 infection had occurred in convalescent patients between March and December 2020, before the Alpha, Beta and Delta variants emerged in the United States. Library preparation was by the immunoSEQ multiplex PCR assay. TCRdb took over this immuneACCESS table, retaining in-frame rearrangements with V and J assigned. Such tables are incomplete; in checked studies, under half of the missing clones stem from an unresolved V gene, and the remainder is unexplained. The sample data list about 36,000 clones, and roughly 69% of these were observed just once. The top ten clonotypes cover about 17% of the sample.

This sample comprised CD4+ T cells from PBMCs cultured with HCoV-NL63 spike peptides, obtained before COVID-19 vaccination. The sample's cell subset or site label is to be understood as: HCoV-NL63 spike overlapping peptide pool stimulation. The receptors were gathered from a human donor who had a prior SARS-CoV-2 infection.

Judged by abundance, this clone is medium-sized. The J gene is TRBJ2-2, the V gene TRBV11-1; D is undetermined. Germline assignment: CDR1 SGHAT and CDR2 FQDESV (reference sequence). V lost 3 bases and J lost 4, with 6 bases in between. This CDR3 is 13 amino acids long. In DNA, the CDR3 is TGTGCCAGCAGCTTGGTTTTCACCGGGGAGCTGTTTTTT. Encoded protein: CASSLVFTGELFF.

The chain recombines TRBV18 with TRBJ2-2; 7 nucleotides agree with TRBD1. Per the germline V gene, CDR1 is KGHSH and CDR2 is LQKENI. The J segment lost 4 bases and the V segment lost 1 base, leaving 3 bases of the junction unmatched. The CDR3 contains 15 residues. The CDR3 coding sequence is TGTGCCAGCTCACCACGACAGGGTCCCACCGGGGAGCTGTTTTTT. Protein sequence: CASSPRQGPTGELFF. Using reference TRBV18 and TRBJ2-2 for the parts outside the CDR3, the full variable domain is NAGVMQNPRHLVRRRGQEARLRCSPMKGHSHVYWYRQLPEEGLKFMVYLQKENIIDESGMPKERFSAEFPKEGPSILRIQQVVRGDSAAYFCASSPRQGPTGELFFGEGSRLTVL.

The gene calls are TRBV5-1 and TRBJ1-2; D might be TRBD1 (5 bases). The CDR3 has 15 residues. The germline V gene encodes CDR1 SGHRS and CDR2 YFSETQ. Trimming shortened V by 3 bases and J by 3 bases, and 15 bases separated the two germline ends. CDR3 sequence reads: CASSSPEGSHYGYTF. In DNA form, the CDR3 reads TGCGCCAGCAGCTCCCCGGAGGGGAGTCACTATGGCTACACCTTC. Together with reference TRBV5-1 and TRBJ1-2, the CDR3 gives the full variable domain: KAGVTQTPRYLIKTRGQQVTLSCSPISGHRSVSWYQQTPGQGLQFLFEYFSETQRNKGNFPGRFSGRQFSNSRSEMNVSTLELGDSALYLCASSSPEGSHYGYTFGSGTRLTVV.

This clone came up once. The genes are TRBV6-5 and TRBJ2-5; 7 nucleotides line up with TRBD2. V was clipped by 3 bases and J by 1 base; unmatched bases: 5. CDR3 length: 15 amino acids. Looked up from germline, CDR1 is MNHEY and CDR2 is SVGAGI. The CDR3 here is CASSYRSGVQETQYF. DNA of the CDR3: TGTGCCAGCAGTTATAGAAGCGGGGTCCAAGAGACCCAGTACTTC.

The gene calls are TRBV5-6 and TRBJ1-6; perhaps TRBD1 as D (6 bases). CDR3 length equals 16 residues. Between the trimmed V and J ends, which lost 3 bases and 10 bases, there was a span of 20 bases. CDR1 is SGHDT and CDR2 is YYEEEE in the germline V gene. CDR3: CASSSPGRGRNSPLHF. The CDR3, as DNA: TGTGCCAGCAGCTCTCCAGGCAGGGGTCGGAACTCACCCCTCCACTTT.

This clone was counted a single time. The CDR3 DNA is TGTGCCAGCAGCTTAGCGGCGCCCTCCTACAATGAGCAGTTCTTC. This sequence encodes CASSLAAPSYNEQFF. The chain recombines TRBV7-2 with TRBJ2-1; D not certain. The CDR3 is 15 amino acids. CDR1 and CDR2 (germline): SGHTA, FQGNSA. V was trimmed by 0 bases and J by 0 bases, leaving 6 bases between them.

This chain links TRBV30 with TRBJ2-5, with 8 bases aligning to TRBD1. Germline V gene data show CDR1 as GTSNPN and CDR2 as SVGIG (reference sequence). The CDR3 spans 15 residues. V shed 2 bases, J shed 4 bases, and the junction held 9 bases outside the gene matches. The DNA for the CDR3 is TGTGCCTGGAGTTCAGGACAGGGCCATGCAGAGACCCAGTACTTC. Protein: CAWSSGQGHAETQYF.

V gene TRBV7-2 combines with J gene TRBJ2-7, with 12 bases identical to TRBD2. This CDR3 has 17 amino acids. Germline loops: CDR1 SGHTA, CDR2 FQGNSA. Trimming removed 5 bases from V and 4 bases from J; junction bases left unmatched: 12. The DNA of the CDR3 is TGTGCCAGCAGCCACCGGGAGCTAGCGGGAGGGCATTACGAGCAGTACTTC. Protein: CASSHRELAGGHYEQYF.

The V call is TRBV7-2, the J call TRBJ2-2, with D possibly TRBD2 on 5 matching bases. The CDR3 loop spans 15 amino acids. Trimming took 8 bases from V and 1 from J, leaving 14 bases between them. Per germline, CDR1 SGHTA and CDR2 FQGNSA. The DNA for the CDR3 is TGTGCCAGCGGCACCTCGGGGTGGAACACCGGGGAGCTGTTTTTT. Residues: CASGTSGWNTGELFF.

Turning to this clone: Other DNA sequences within the sample encode an identical CDR3. This chain links TRBV7-2 with TRBJ1-1; D unclear. The germline V gene has CDR1 SGHTA and CDR2 FQGNSA. The CDR3 consists of 13 residues. The V and J ends lost 3 bases and 1 base respectively, with 6 bases between them. The CDR3 loop reads CASSFLRNTEAFF. The CDR3 DNA follows: TGTGCCAGCAGCTTTTTAAGGAACACTGAAGCTTTCTTT.

This chain connects TRBV6-5 to TRBJ2-7; D possibly corresponds to TRBD1 (5 bases). The ends were cut back, 7 bases at V and 2 bases at J, with 12 bases in the middle. The germline V gene has CDR1 MNHEY and CDR2 SVGAGI. There are 13 residues in the CDR3. CDR3 in amino acids: CASTVQVPYEQYF. The CDR3 coding sequence is TGTGCCAGCACGGTACAGGTCCCCTACGAGCAGTACTTC.